The 25 T cell receptor beta chains below all came from one sample that was sequenced in a study of blood T cell repertoires in COVID-19 (dated by TCRdb to 2020 to 2022). The library was prepared using the immunoSEQ multiplex PCR assay. TCRdb carries this immuneACCESS record with in-frame sequences only. Its versions omit some clonotypes, under half of them owing to an unresolved V gene in the studies checked, with the rest unexplained. Counted in this sample were just under 65,000 clones; over 80% of them appeared once. The biggest ten clones account for approximately 39% of the sample. Sequences were obtained from peripheral blood. The receptors come from a human donor in a cohort sampled during active COVID-19.

The chain employs TRBV27 and TRBJ2-3; the D gene is possibly TRBD1 (6 bases). The CDR3 is 15 residues long. V gave up 8 bases and J gave up 0 bases, with 15 bases separating them. Looked up from germline, CDR1 is MNHEY and CDR2 is SMNVEV (reference sequence). DNA of the CDR3: TGTGCCAGCTGCTCTCGGGACACTAGCACAGATACGCAGTATTTT. This codes for CASCSRDTSTDTQYF.

V usage is TRBV4-1 and J usage is TRBJ1-4; TRBD1 agrees at 7 bases. V was clipped by 4 bases and J by 4 bases; unmatched bases: 0. The germline gives CDR1 MGHRA, CDR2 YSYEKL. The CDR3 has 13 residues. For the CDR3, the DNA is TGCGCCAGCAGCCGGGACAGTAATGAAAAACTGTTTTTT. This encodes CASSRDSNEKLFF.

The chain joins TRBV19 to TRBJ1-1; D unclear. CDR1 is LNHDA and CDR2 is SQIVND in the germline V gene (reference sequence). This CDR3 is built from 14 residues. Trimming cost V 3 bases and J 1 base, with 9 bases left between them. The CDR3 nucleotides are TGTGCCAGTAGTATTGTGGCCACGAACACTGAAGCTTTCTTT. It is translated as CASSIVATNTEAFF.

About this clone: The same CDR3 can be traced to other DNA sequences in this sample. The chain combines TRBV5-4 with TRBJ2-2, with unresolved D. Germline CDR1 and CDR2: SGHNT and YYREEE (reference sequence). V was trimmed by 1 base and J by 5 bases, leaving 9 bases between them. There are 14 residues in the CDR3. The CDR3 nucleotides read TGTGCCAGCAGCTTGCCGAGAGATACCGGGGAGCTGTTTTTT. It specifies CASSLPRDTGELFF.

This clone came up a few times. The chain employs TRBV27 and TRBJ2-2; 9 bases fit TRBD1. CDR1 MNHEY and CDR2 SMNVEV come from the germline V gene (reference sequence). The CDR3 extends over 16 amino acids. J gave up 6 bases and V 5 bases, and 10 bases lay outside the gene matches. The CDR3 coding sequence is TGTGCCAGCAGTCCCCGGACAGGGGTCGTCGCCGGGGAGCTGTTTTTT. This gives the protein CASSPRTGVVAGELFF.

The rearrangement joins TRBV4-3 to TRBJ1-4; 9 positions agree with TRBD1. From germline, CDR1 is LGHNA and CDR2 YSLEER. The V gene end was trimmed by 0 bases and the J gene end by 9 bases; junction bases not matched to a gene: 11. There are 17 residues in the CDR3. The CDR3 reads CASSQDGEGQGYKKLFF. CDR3 bases: TGCGCCAGCAGCCAAGATGGGGAGGGACAGGGTTATAAAAAACTGTTTTTT.

The V and J genes are TRBV4-1 and TRBJ2-7, with D tentatively TRBD2 (6 bases). The CDR3 consists of 16 residues. V gave up 4 bases and J gave up 6 bases, with 22 bases separating them. Looked up from germline, CDR1 is MGHRA and CDR2 is YSYEKL. CDR3 sequence reads: CASSPEAGRAVGEQYF. As DNA, the CDR3 is TGCGCCAGCAGCCCCGAAGCGGGCAGGGCGGTAGGCGAGCAGTACTTC.

The V call is TRBV5-1, the J call TRBJ2-7; 7 bases line up with TRBD1. Unmatched junction bases numbered 6, after V lost 4 bases and J lost 2 bases. Per germline, CDR1 SGHRS and CDR2 YFSETQ. This CDR3 contains 14 residues. CDR3 DNA sequence: TGCGCCAGCAGCGTGAGGGACAGTGCCTACGAGCAGTACTTC. Amino acid sequence: CASSVRDSAYEQYF.

The rearrangement uses TRBV27 and TRBJ1-1; D unclear. V shed 6 bases and J shed 4 bases, with 12 bases lying between them. This CDR3 has 13 residues. Germline assignment: CDR1 MNHEY and CDR2 SMNVEV (reference sequence). The CDR3 bases are TGTGCCAGCAGGACACCCCGAGTCACTGAAGCTTTCTTT. This sequence encodes CASRTPRVTEAFF.

The V gene is TRBV3-1 (or the pseudogene TRBV3-2), the J gene TRBJ2-3; 12 nucleotides line up with TRBD2. With V trimmed by 3 bases and J by 2 bases, 6 bases remained unmatched. The germline gives CDR1 LGHDT, CDR2 YNNKEL (reference sequence). This CDR3 has 17 amino acids. Here the CDR3 reads CASSQWTSGVLTDTQYF. The CDR3, as DNA: TGTGCCAGCAGCCAGTGGACTAGCGGGGTTCTCACAGATACGCAGTATTTT.

The chain joins TRBV30 to TRBJ1-3, with 7 bases matching TRBD1. Germline CDR1 and CDR2: GTSNPN and SVGIG (reference sequence). Losses at the gene ends were 8 bases for V and 4 bases for J; bases not matched to a gene: 8. This CDR3 region has 13 residues. The CDR3 sequence is CAGARGQGNTIYF. For the CDR3, the DNA is TGTGCCGGAGCGAGGGGGCAAGGAAACACCATATATTTT. Complete variable domain (other parts from reference TRBV30 and TRBJ1-3): SQTIHQWPATLVQPVGSPLSLECTVEGTSNPNLYWYRQAAGRGLQLLFYSVGIGQISSEVPQNLSASRPQDRQFILSSKKLLLSDSGFYLCAGARGQGNTIYFGEGSWLTVV.

This chain joins TRBV30 and TRBJ2-3; 11 bases are a match to TRBD2. This CDR3 has 17 residues. Germline trimming cut 0 bases from V and 7 bases from J; bases unmatched to any gene: 12. Germline CDR1 and CDR2: GTSNPN and SVGIG (reference sequence). The DNA of the CDR3 is TGTGCCTGGAGTGTACGGGTACTAGCGGGGGAGGGACATACGCAGTATTTT. As protein: CAWSVRVLAGEGHTQYF.

The chain couples TRBV28 to TRBJ2-3; TRBD2 agrees at 11 bases. The CDR3 runs 16 residues. The germline V gene has CDR1 MDHEN and CDR2 SYDVKM. The V and J ends lost 2 bases and 5 bases, in that order; junction bases with no gene match: 6. This CDR3 reads CASSLLLAGGGDTQYF. For the CDR3, the DNA is TGTGCCAGCAGTTTACTCCTAGCGGGGGGTGGAGATACGCAGTATTTT.

This clone appeared once. The chain carries TRBV3-1 (or the pseudogene TRBV3-2) and TRBJ1-3, with a weak D call TRBD1 (6 bases). The CDR3 length is 15 residues. Germline CDR1 and CDR2: LGHDT and YNNKEL (reference sequence). V shed 4 bases and J shed 7 bases, with 17 bases lying between them. Here the CDR3 reads CASSPKGGAKNTIYF. The CDR3 bases are TGTGCCAGCAGCCCTAAGGGGGGGGCTAAGAACACCATATATTTT.

The rearrangement joins TRBV5-1 to TRBJ1-2, with 8 bases lining up with TRBD1. This CDR3 is 14 amino acids long. V was pared by 4 bases and J by 6 bases, with 8 bases of the junction left unmatched. CDR1 and CDR2 (germline): SGHRS, YFSETQ. The CDR3 DNA is TGCGCCAGCAGCCCCTCTGGGGACAGGAATGGCTACACCTTC. This translates into CASSPSGDRNGYTF.

The chain joins TRBV7-2 to TRBJ2-3; weak D call: TRBD2 (5 bases). Germline loops: CDR1 SGHTA, CDR2 FQGNSA. The CDR3 sequence is 13 residues long. Trimming cost V 0 bases and J 5 bases, with 6 bases left between them. DNA for the CDR3: TGTGCCAGCAGCTTAGCTGGAGGAGATACGCAGTATTTT. The encoded protein is CASSLAGGDTQYF.

The chain carries TRBV2 and TRBJ1-2, with 8 positions matching TRBD1. The CDR3 is 13 amino acids. The germline CDR1 and CDR2 sequences are SNHLY and FYNNEI. With V trimmed by 6 bases and J by 4 bases, 4 bases remained unmatched. CDR3 in amino acids: CASRGTGPYGYTF. The CDR3 DNA sequence: TGTGCCAGCAGGGGGACAGGACCCTATGGCTACACCTTC.

This clone was recorded only once. The chain is built from TRBV6-5 and TRBJ1-1; D is perhaps TRBD1 (6 bases). V was cut by 5 bases and J by 1 base, with 11 bases left in between. Per germline, CDR1 MNHEY and CDR2 SVGAGI. The CDR3 totals 14 residues. The CDR3 region has the DNA TGTGCCAGCAGTAACCAGGGGAAGAACACTGAAGCTTTCTTT. Translation: CASSNQGKNTEAFF.

V gene TRBV28 combines with J gene TRBJ2-3; D gene uncertain. Germline CDR1 and CDR2: MDHEN and SYDVKM. The CDR3 has 13 residues. V lost 6 bases and J lost 0, with 7 bases in between. Here the CDR3 DNA reads TGTGCCAGCAGCCCGACTAGCACAGATACGCAGTATTTT. Protein product: CASSPTSTDTQYF. The variable domain in full, completed from reference TRBV28 and TRBJ2-3, reads DVKVTQSSRYLVKRTGEKVFLECVQDMDHENMFWYRQDPGLGLRLIYFSYDVKMKEKGDIPEGYSVSREKKERFSLILESASTNQTSMYLCASSPTSTDTQYFGPGTRLTVL.

Written as DNA, the CDR3 is TGTGCCAGCAGCTCCAGGACACGACCAGTCCAAGAGACCCAGTACTTC. It is translated as CASSSRTRPVQETQYF. The V and J genes are TRBV5-4 and TRBJ2-5, with D tentatively TRBD1 (5 bases). Trimming shortened V by 3 bases and J by 1 base, and 16 bases separated the two germline ends. The CDR3 is 16 residues long. Per the germline V gene, CDR1 is SGHNT and CDR2 is YYREEE (reference sequence).

The chain carries TRBV27 and TRBJ1-1; D not certain. V was clipped by 2 bases and J by 0 bases, with 13 bases between them. The CDR3 runs 16 residues. CDR1 is MNHEY and CDR2 is SMNVEV in the germline V gene (reference sequence). This CDR3 reads CASSLHPSALNTEAFF. As DNA, the CDR3 is TGTGCCAGCAGTTTACATCCCAGCGCCTTGAACACTGAAGCTTTCTTT.

The chain employs TRBV5-4 and TRBJ1-3; the D is unclear. Germline CDR1 SGHNT, CDR2 YYREEE (reference sequence). Trimming removed 2 bases from V and 5 bases from J, with 8 bases in between. This CDR3 is built from 13 residues. CDR3 in amino acids: CASSFDTRNTIYF. The CDR3 DNA reads as TGTGCCAGCAGCTTTGACACAAGAAACACCATATATTTT.

This clone was recorded a few times. The CDR3 region is CASSPRGRIGTDTQYF. The CDR3 DNA reads TGTGCCAGCAGCCCCCGCGGGCGGATAGGGACAGATACGCAGTATTTT. The chain recombines TRBV11-2 with TRBJ2-3; a weak D match, TRBD2 (5 bases). There are 16 residues in the CDR3. Germline lookup yields CDR1 SGHAT and CDR2 FQNNGV. Deletions cut 5 bases from V and 3 bases from J, with 18 bases between.

As regards this clone: Additional DNA sequences in this sample encode the identical CDR3. The CDR3 DNA reads TGCGCCAGCAGCTTGGAGGCTCGCGGATCCTACGAGCAGTACTTC. It codes for CASSLEARGSYEQYF. V usage is TRBV5-1 and J usage is TRBJ2-7; D unresolved. In germline, CDR1 is SGHRS, CDR2 YFSETQ. V was pared by 0 bases and J by 1 base, with 11 bases between. This CDR3 has 15 residues.

The chain uses TRBV2 and TRBJ1-5; D may be TRBD1 (5 bases). The CDR3 has 15 residues. Trimming shortened V by 4 bases and J by 1 base, and 11 bases separated the two germline ends. The germline V gene has CDR1 SNHLY and CDR2 FYNNEI. The CDR3: CASSGGELSNQPQHF. The CDR3 region has the DNA TGTGCCAGCAGTGGGGGGGAGTTGAGCAATCAGCCCCAGCATTTT.